The source of this TCR beta chain is a study of immune evolution from preneoplasia to lung adenocarcinoma. TCRdb's table, derived via immunoSEQ multiplex PCR, lists solely in-frame clones and lacks some. The sample lists about 16,000 clones; less than 90% were seen once. Resections took place in Japan or China from about 2013 to 2018. Sample: FFPE invasive lung adenocarcinoma tissue. The source is a person between 65 and 79 years old with invasive lung adenocarcinoma.

The CDR3 bases are TGCGCCAGCAGCCCAAGTACGTCCTACGAGCAGTACTTC. Its protein is CASSPSTSYEQYF. The V call is TRBV5-1, the J call TRBJ2-7; D gene unclear. V was clipped by 4 bases and J by 1 base, with 9 bases between them. The CDR3 covers 13 residues. From germline, CDR1 is SGHRS and CDR2 YFSETQ.